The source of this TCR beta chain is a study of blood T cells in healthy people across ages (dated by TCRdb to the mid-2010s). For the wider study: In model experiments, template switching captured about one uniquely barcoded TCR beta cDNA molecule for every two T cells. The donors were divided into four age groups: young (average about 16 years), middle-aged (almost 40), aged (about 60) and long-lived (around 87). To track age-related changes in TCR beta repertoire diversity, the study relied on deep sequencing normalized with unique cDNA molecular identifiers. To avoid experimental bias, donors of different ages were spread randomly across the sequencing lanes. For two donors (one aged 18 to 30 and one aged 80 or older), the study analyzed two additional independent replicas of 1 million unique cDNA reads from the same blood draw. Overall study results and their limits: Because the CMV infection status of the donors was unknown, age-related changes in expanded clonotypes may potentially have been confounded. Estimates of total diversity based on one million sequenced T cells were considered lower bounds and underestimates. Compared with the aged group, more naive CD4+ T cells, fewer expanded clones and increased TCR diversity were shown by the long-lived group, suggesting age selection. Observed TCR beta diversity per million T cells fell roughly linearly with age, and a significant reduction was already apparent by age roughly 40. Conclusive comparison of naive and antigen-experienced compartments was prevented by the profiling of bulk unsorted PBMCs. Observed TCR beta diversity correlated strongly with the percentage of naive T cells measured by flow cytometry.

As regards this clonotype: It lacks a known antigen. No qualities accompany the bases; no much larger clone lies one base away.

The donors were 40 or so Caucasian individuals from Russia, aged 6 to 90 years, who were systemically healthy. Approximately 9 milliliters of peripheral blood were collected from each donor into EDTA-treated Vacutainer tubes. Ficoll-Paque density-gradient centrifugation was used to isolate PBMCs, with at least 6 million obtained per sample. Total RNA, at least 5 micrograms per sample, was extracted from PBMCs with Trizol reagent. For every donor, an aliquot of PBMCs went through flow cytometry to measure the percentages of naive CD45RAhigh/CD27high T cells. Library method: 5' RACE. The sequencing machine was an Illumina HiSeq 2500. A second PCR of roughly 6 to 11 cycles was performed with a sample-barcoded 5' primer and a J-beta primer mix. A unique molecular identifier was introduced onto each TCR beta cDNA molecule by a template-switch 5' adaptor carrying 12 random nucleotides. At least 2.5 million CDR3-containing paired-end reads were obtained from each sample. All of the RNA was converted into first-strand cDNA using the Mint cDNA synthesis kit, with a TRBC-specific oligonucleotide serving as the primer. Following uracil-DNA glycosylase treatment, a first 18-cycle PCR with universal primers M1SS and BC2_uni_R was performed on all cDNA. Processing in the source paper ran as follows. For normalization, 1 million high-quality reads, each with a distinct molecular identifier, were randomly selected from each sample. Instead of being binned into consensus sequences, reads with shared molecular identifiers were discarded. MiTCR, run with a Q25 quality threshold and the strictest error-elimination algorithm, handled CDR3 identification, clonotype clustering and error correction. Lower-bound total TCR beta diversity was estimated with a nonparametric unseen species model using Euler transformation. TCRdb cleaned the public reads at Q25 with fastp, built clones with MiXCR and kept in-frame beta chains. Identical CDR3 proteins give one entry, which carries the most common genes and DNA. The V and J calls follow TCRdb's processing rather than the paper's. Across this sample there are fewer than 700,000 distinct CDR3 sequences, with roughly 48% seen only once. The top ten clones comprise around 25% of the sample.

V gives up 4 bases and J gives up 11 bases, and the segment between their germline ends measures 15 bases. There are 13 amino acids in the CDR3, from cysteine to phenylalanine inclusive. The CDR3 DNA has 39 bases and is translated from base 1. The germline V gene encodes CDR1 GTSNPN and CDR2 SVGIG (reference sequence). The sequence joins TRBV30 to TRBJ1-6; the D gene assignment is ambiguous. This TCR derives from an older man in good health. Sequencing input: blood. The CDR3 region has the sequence CAWKDQEYAPLHF. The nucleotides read TGTGCCTGGAAGGATCAAGAGTACGCACCCCTCCACTTT.